Below, 16 T cell receptor beta chains from the same sample are listed, as sequenced in a study of technical replicates of blood from several donors. Sequenced by immunoSEQ multiplex PCR; TCRdb stores in-frame clones only, minus some. The profile shows 85,000 to 100,000 clones, approximately 93% of them singletons. The sample consisted of T cells isolated from PBMCs. These receptor sequences come from a human donor in good health.

The V call is TRBV10-1, the J call TRBJ2-1, with D perhaps TRBD2 (6 bases). V lost 4 bases, J lost 8 bases, and 15 bases lay in between. The CDR3 is 14 residues long. Germline V gene lookup returns CDR1 WNHNN and CDR2 SYGVQD (reference sequence). The CDR3 spells CASSARGSGDEQFF. The CDR3, as DNA: TGCGCCAGCAGTGCTCGGGGTAGCGGAGATGAGCAGTTCTTC.

V usage is TRBV10-3 and J usage is TRBJ2-1, with 13 bases that match TRBD2. The germline CDR1 and CDR2 sequences are ENHRY and SYGVKD. This CDR3 spans 16 amino acids. V gave up 0 bases and J gave up 5 bases; unmatched junction bases: 1. DNA for the CDR3: TGTGCCATCAGTGAGTCAGGACTAGCGGGAGACAATGAGCAGTTCTTC. This encodes CAISESGLAGDNEQFF.

The J gene is TRBJ1-5, the V gene TRBV18; tentative D call: TRBD1 (6 bases). This CDR3 contains 15 residues. V dropped 3 bases and J dropped 3 bases, with 12 bases sitting between them. The germline CDR1 and CDR2 sequences are KGHSH and LQKENI. For the CDR3, the DNA is TGTGCCAGCTCACCGGAACAGGGCTACAATCAGCCCCAGCATTTT. Protein sequence: CASSPEQGYNQPQHF.

V and J are TRBV6-5 and TRBJ1-4; D is unclear. Trimming cost V 6 bases and J 8 bases, with 16 bases left between them. This CDR3 is built from 14 residues. Germline lookup yields CDR1 MNHEY and CDR2 SVGAGI. The CDR3 sequence: CASRPGSGGEKLFF. Written as DNA, the CDR3 is TGTGCCAGCAGGCCTGGGTCAGGAGGAGAAAAACTGTTTTTT.

The genes are TRBV6-4 and TRBJ2-1; TRBD2 matches 10 bases. The CDR3 extends over 15 amino acids. In germline, CDR1 is MRHNA, CDR2 SNTAGT. V lost 5 bases, J lost 3 bases, and 4 bases stayed unmatched. CDR3 DNA sequence: TGTGCCAGCAGTATCGGGACTAGCGACTACAATGAGCAGTTCTTC. This gives the protein CASSIGTSDYNEQFF.

This chain uses TRBV5-1 with TRBJ2-1; 8 nucleotides agree with TRBD2. Germline V gene data show CDR1 as SGHRS and CDR2 as YFSETQ. V was clipped by 0 bases and J by 6 bases; unmatched bases: 14. There are 18 residues in the CDR3. CDR3 in DNA: TGCGCCAGCAGCTTGGCCGTTTTTACAGGGCTAGCGGGCAATGAGCAGTTCTTC. It yields the protein CASSLAVFTGLAGNEQFF.

This chain joins TRBV5-6 and TRBJ2-5; TRBD1 matches 9 bases. Germline assignment: CDR1 SGHDT and CDR2 YYEEEE. V gave up 3 bases and J gave up 4 bases; unmatched junction bases: 4. The CDR3 loop spans 14 amino acids. CDR3 in DNA: TGTGCCAGCAGCTGGACAGGGGTGGGAGAGACCCAGTACTTC. Translated: CASSWTGVGETQYF.

V is TRBV6-5 and J is TRBJ2-3; 9 bases map to TRBD1. The CDR3 covers 14 residues. Unmatched junction bases numbered 10, after V lost 10 bases and J lost 5 bases. CDR1 and CDR2 (germline): MNHEY, SVGAGI. The CDR3 here is CATQGDRVGDTQYF. CDR3 in DNA: TGTGCCACCCAGGGGGACAGGGTGGGAGATACGCAGTATTTT.

The chain joins TRBV18 to TRBJ2-3, with unresolved D. CDR3 length: 15 amino acids. With 5 bases removed from V and 5 bases from J, the gap between germline ends came to 17 bases. Germline values: CDR1 KGHSH, CDR2 LQKENI. CDR3 coding DNA: TGTGCCAGCTCAATGAGTTCAGGAATGGGAGATACGCAGTATTTT. The encoded protein is CASSMSSGMGDTQYF.

The chain couples TRBV5-1 to TRBJ2-1, with D possibly TRBD1 on 6 matching bases. The germline CDR1 and CDR2 sequences are SGHRS and YFSETQ. With 4 bases removed from V and 0 bases from J, the gap between germline ends came to 14 bases. This CDR3 is built from 16 residues. This CDR3 is CASSALQGLSYNEQFF. In DNA, the CDR3 is TGCGCCAGCAGCGCGCTACAGGGCCTCTCCTACAATGAGCAGTTCTTC. Using reference TRBV5-1 and TRBJ2-1 for the parts outside the CDR3, the full variable domain is KAGVTQTPRYLIKTRGQQVTLSCSPISGHRSVSWYQQTPGQGLQFLFEYFSETQRNKGNFPGRFSGRQFSNSRSEMNVSTLELGDSALYLCASSALQGLSYNEQFFGPGTRLTVL.

The chain recombines TRBV5-6 with TRBJ1-1; D is uncertain. CDR1 and CDR2 from the germline V gene are SGHDT and YYEEEE. CDR3 length: 14 amino acids. V lost 3 bases and J 9 bases, leaving 18 bases between the germline ends. CDR3 residues: CASSSPSEEGKAFF. CDR3 DNA: TGTGCCAGCAGCTCTCCTTCTGAGGAAGGCAAAGCTTTCTTT.

This clone showed up just once. Here the CDR3 DNA reads TGTGCCAGCAGTTCCCCGTCCGGAGGCTCCTACAATGAGCAGTTCTTC. It yields the protein CASSSPSGGSYNEQFF. This chain uses TRBV28 with TRBJ2-1; D might be TRBD2 (5 bases). Looked up from germline, CDR1 is MDHEN and CDR2 is SYDVKM. V dropped 4 bases and J dropped 0 bases, with 13 bases sitting between them. The CDR3 runs 16 residues.

This chain links TRBV6-5 with TRBJ2-4, with D possibly being TRBD2 (5 bases). The germline gives CDR1 MNHEY, CDR2 SVGAGI. The CDR3 is made up of 16 amino acids. Trimming removed 0 bases from V and 2 bases from J, with 11 bases in between. CDR3 region: CASSYSPGGTKNIQYF. DNA of the CDR3: TGTGCCAGCAGTTACTCTCCCGGAGGAACCAAAAACATTCAGTACTTC.

This clone occurred once. This chain joins TRBV12-5 and TRBJ1-1, with D unresolved. CDR1 and CDR2 from the germline V gene are LGHNT and FRNRAP. The V end lost 0 bases, the J end lost 1 base, and 6 bases lay between the germline ends. This CDR3 contains 14 residues. Here the CDR3 reads CASGLVGENTEAFF. CDR3 in DNA: TGTGCTAGTGGTTTGGTAGGAGAGAACACTGAAGCTTTCTTT.

The V gene is TRBV2, the J gene TRBJ2-5, with 8 bases that match TRBD2. CDR3 length: 14 residues. Germline V gives CDR1 SNHLY, CDR2 FYNNEI. The ends lost 6 bases at V and 4 bases at J; junction bases unmatched: 7. This CDR3 reads CASRKKRESETQYF. The CDR3 nucleotides are TGTGCCAGCAGGAAAAAGCGGGAGTCAGAGACCCAGTACTTC.

This chain joins TRBV5-1 and TRBJ2-1; TRBD2 matches at 7 bases. Unmatched junction bases numbered 21, after V lost 0 bases and J lost 0 bases. The CDR3 is 22 residues long. Germline CDR1 SGHRS, CDR2 YFSETQ. The CDR3: CASSLGGVGRTLASSSYNEQFF. CDR3 DNA: TGCGCCAGCAGCTTGGGAGGTGTAGGGCGGACACTAGCGTCGAGCTCCTACAATGAGCAGTTCTTC.